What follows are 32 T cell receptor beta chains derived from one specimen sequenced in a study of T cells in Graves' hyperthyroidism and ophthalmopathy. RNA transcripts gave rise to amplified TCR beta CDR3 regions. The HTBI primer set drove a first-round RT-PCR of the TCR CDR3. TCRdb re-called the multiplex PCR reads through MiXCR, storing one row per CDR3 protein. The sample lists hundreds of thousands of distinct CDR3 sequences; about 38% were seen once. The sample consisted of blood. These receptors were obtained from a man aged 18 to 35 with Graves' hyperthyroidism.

CDR3 DNA: TGTGCCAGTAGTATAGTGGCCCTGGGGGCGAACACCGGGGAGCTGTTTTTT. This translates into CASSIVALGANTGELFF. The genes are TRBV19 and TRBJ2-2, with D possibly called TRBD1 or TRBD2 (5 bases each). The V gene lost 1 base and the J gene lost 0 bases, with 12 bases spanning the gap. From germline, CDR1 is LNHDA and CDR2 SQIVND (reference sequence). This CDR3 is 17 amino acids long.

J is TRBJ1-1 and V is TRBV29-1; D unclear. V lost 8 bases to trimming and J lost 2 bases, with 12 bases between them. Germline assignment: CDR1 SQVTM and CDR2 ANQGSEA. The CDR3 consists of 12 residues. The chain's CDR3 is CSRSGANTEAFF. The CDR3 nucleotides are TGCAGCAGGAGTGGAGCTAACACTGAAGCTTTCTTT. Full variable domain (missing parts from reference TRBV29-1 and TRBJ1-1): SAVISQKPSRDICQRGTSLTIQCQVDSQVTMMFWYRQQPGQSLTLIATANQGSEATYESGFVIDKFPISRPNLTFSTLTVSNMSPEDSSIYLCSRSGANTEAFFGQGTRLTVV.

The CDR3 sequence: CASSPGHVLETQYF. The CDR3 nucleotides are TGTGCCAGCAGCCCGGGACATGTATTAGAGACCCAGTACTTC. The chain joins TRBV7-2 to TRBJ2-5, with a tentative D call TRBD1 (6 bases). Germline assignment: CDR1 SGHTA and CDR2 FQGNSA. The CDR3 is 14 residues long. The ends were cut back, 5 bases at V and 4 bases at J, with 14 bases in the middle.

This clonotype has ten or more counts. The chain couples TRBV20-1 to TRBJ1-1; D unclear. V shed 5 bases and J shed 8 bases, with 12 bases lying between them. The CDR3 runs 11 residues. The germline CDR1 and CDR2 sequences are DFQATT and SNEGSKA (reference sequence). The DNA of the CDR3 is TGCAGTGCTTACCACGGCGGGGAAGCTTTCTTT. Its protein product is CSAYHGGEAFF.

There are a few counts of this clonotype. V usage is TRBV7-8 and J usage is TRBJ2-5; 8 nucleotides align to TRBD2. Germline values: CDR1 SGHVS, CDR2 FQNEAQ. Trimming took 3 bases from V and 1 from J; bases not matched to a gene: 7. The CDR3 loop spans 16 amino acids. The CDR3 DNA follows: TGTGCCAGCAGCTTGGGACTAGACGCCGGCCAAGAGACCCAGTACTTC. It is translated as CASSLGLDAGQETQYF.

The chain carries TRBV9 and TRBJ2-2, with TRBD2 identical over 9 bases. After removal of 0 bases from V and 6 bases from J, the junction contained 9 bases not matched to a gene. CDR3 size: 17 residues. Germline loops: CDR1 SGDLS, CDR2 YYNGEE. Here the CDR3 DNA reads TGTGCCAGCAGCGTAGATGGTAGCGGGGGCTCGGCCGGGGAGCTGTTTTTT. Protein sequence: CASSVDGSGGSAGELFF.

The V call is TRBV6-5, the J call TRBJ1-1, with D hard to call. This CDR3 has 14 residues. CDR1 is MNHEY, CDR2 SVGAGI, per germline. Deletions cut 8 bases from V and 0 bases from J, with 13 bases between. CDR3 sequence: CASFAGGMNTEAFF. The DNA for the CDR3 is TGTGCCAGCTTTGCCGGCGGTATGAACACTGAAGCTTTCTTT.

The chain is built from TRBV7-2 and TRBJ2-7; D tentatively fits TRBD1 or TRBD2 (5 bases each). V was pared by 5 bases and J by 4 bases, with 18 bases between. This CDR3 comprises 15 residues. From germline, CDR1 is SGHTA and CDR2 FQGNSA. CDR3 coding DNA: TGTGCCAGCAGCGCGAGCAGGGCGGGTCTATACGAGCAGTACTTC. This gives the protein CASSASRAGLYEQYF.

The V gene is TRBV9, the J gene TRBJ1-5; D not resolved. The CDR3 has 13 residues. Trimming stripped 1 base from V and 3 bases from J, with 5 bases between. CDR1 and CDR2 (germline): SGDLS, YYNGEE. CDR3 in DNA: TGTGCCAGCAGCGTACAGGACAATCAGCCCCAGCATTTT. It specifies CASSVQDNQPQHF.

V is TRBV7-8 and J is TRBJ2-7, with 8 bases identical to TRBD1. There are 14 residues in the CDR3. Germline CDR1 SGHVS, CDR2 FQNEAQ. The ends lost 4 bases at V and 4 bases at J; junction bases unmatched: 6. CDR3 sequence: CASSSPGQEYEQYF. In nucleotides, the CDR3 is TGTGCCAGCAGCTCACCGGGACAGGAATACGAGCAGTACTTC.

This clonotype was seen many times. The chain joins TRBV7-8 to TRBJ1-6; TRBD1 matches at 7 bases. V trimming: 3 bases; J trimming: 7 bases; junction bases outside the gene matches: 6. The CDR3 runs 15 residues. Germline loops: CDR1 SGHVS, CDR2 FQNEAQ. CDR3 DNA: TGTGCCAGCAGCTTGGGGACAGACTTAAATTCACCCCTCCACTTT. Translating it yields CASSLGTDLNSPLHF.

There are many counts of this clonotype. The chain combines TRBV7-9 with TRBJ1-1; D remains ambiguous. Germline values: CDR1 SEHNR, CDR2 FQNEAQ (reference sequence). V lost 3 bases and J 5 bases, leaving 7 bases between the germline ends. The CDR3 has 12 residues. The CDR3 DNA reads TGTGCCAGCAGCTTCGGACGGACTGAAGCTTTCTTT. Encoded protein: CASSFGRTEAFF.

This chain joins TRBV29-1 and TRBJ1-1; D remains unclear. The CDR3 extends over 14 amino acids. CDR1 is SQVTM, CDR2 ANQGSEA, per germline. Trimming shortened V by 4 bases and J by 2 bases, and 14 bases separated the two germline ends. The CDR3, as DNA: TGCAGCGTTGTAGTACAGCGCGTAAACACTGAAGCTTTCTTT. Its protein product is CSVVVQRVNTEAFF.

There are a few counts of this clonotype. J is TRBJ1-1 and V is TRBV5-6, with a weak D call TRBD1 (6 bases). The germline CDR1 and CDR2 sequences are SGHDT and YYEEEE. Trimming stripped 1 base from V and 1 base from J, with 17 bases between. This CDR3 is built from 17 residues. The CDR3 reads CASSLTVGRGGNTEAFF. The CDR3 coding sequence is TGTGCCAGCAGCTTGACTGTTGGCAGGGGTGGGAACACTGAAGCTTTCTTT.

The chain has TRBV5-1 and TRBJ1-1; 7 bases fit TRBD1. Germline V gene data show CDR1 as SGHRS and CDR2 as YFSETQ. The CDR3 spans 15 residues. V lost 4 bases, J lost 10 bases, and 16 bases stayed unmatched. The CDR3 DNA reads TGCGCCAGCAGCCATGCCAGACAGGGAAATCCCGCAGCTTTCTTT. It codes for CASSHARQGNPAAFF.

The CDR3 region has the DNA TGTGCCAGCAGTACTTCTACTTCCTACGAGCAGTACTTC. This codes for CASSTSTSYEQYF. The V call is TRBV6-5, the J call TRBJ2-7; D not certain. V dropped 5 bases and J dropped 1 base, with 9 bases sitting between them. The CDR3 sequence is 13 residues long. Germline V lookup: CDR1 MNHEY, CDR2 SVGAGI.

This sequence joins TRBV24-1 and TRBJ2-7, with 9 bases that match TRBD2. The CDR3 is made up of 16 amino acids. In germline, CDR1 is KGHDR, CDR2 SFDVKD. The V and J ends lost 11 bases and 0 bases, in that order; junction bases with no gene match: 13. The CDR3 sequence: CASRTPRTSVSYEQYF. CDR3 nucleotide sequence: TGTGCCAGCAGAACCCCCCGGACTAGCGTCTCCTACGAGCAGTACTTC.

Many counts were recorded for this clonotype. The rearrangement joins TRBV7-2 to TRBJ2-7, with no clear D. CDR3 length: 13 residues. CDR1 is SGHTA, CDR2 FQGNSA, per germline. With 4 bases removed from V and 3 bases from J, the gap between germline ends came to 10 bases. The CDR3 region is CASSYFSDYEQYF. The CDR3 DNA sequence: TGTGCCAGCAGCTACTTTTCGGACTACGAGCAGTACTTC. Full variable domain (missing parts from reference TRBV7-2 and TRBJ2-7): GAGVSQSPSNKVTEKGKDVELRCDPISGHTALYWYRQSLGQGLEFLIYFQGNSAPDKSGLPSDRFSAERTGGSVSTLTIQRTQQEDSAVYLCASSYFSDYEQYFGPGTRLTVT.

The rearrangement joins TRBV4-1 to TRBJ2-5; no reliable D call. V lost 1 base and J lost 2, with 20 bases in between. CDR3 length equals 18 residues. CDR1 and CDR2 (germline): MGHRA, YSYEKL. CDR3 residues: CASSQVPPGGVGQETQYF. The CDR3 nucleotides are TGCGCCAGCAGCCAAGTCCCTCCGGGCGGAGTGGGTCAAGAGACCCAGTACTTC.

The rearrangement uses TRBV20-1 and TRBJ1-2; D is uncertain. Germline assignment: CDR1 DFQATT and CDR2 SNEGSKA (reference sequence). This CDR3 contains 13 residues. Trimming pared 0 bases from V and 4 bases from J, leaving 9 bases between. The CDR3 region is CSARDSPRYGYTF. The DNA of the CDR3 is TGCAGTGCTAGAGATAGTCCCCGCTATGGCTACACCTTC.

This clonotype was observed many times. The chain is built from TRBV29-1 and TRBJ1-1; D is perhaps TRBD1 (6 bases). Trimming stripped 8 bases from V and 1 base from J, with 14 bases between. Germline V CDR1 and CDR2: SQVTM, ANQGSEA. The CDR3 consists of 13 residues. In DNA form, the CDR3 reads TGCAGCTCACAGGGAACGAGGAACACTGAAGCTTTCTTT. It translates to CSSQGTRNTEAFF.

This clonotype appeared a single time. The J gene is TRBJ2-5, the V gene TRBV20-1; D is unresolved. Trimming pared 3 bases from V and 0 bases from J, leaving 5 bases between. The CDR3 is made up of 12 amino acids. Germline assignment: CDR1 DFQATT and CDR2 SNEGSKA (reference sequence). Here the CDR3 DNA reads TGCAGTGCTAGCGGTTACCAAGAGACCCAGTACTTC. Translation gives CSASGYQETQYF.

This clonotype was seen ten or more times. Here the CDR3 reads CASSLGVDEKLFF. CDR3 bases: TGCGCCAGCAGCTTGGGGGTTGATGAAAAACTGTTTTTT. V is TRBV5-1 and J is TRBJ1-4, with D unresolved. Germline assignment: CDR1 SGHRS and CDR2 YFSETQ. The CDR3 length is 13 residues. V lost 0 bases to trimming and J lost 6 bases, with 6 bases between them.

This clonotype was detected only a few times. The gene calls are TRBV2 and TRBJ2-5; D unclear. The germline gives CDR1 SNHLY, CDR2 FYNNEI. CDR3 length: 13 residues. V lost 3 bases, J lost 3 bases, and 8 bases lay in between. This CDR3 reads CASSDNTKETQYF. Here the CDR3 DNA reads TGTGCCAGCAGTGATAACACCAAAGAGACCCAGTACTTC.

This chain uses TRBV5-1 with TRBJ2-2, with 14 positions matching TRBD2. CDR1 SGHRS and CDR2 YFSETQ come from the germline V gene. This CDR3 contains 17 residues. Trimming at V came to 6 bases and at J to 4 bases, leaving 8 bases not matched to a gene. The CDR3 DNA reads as TGCGCCAGCACCTCCGGGACTAGCGGGGGACCCACCGGGGAGCTGTTTTTT. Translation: CASTSGTSGGPTGELFF.

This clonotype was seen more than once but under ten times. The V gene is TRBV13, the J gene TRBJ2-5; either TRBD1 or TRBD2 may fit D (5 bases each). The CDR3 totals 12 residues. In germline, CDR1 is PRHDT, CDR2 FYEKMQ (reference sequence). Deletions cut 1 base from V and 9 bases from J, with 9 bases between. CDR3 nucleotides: TGTGCCAGCAGCTTAGCTCCGGGACCCCAGTACTTC. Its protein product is CASSLAPGPQYF.

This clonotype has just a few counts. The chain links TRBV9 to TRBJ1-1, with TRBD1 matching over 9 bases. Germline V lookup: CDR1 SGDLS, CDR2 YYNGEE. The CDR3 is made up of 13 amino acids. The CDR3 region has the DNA TGTGCTAGTGGTCTCGACAGGGGGGCTGAAGCTTTCTTT. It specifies CASGLDRGAEAFF.

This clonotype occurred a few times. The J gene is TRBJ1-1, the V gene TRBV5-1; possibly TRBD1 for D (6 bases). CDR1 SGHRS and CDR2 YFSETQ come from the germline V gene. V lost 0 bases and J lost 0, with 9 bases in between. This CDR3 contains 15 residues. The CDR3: CASSLEGHMNTEAFF. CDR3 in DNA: TGCGCCAGCAGCTTGGAGGGACATATGAACACTGAAGCTTTCTTT.

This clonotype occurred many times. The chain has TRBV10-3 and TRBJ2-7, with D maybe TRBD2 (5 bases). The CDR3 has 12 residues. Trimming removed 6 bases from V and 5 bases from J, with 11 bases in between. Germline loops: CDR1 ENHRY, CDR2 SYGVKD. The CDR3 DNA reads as TGTGCCATCAGGAGGGAAGGACACGAGCAGTACTTC. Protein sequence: CAIRREGHEQYF.

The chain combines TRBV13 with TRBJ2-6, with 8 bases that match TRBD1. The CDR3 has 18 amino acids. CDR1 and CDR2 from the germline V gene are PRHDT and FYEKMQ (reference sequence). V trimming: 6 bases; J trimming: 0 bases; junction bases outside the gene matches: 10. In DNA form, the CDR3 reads TGTGCCAGCAGTATCACAGGGGGTCACTACTCTGGGGCCAACGTCCTGACTTTC. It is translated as CASSITGGHYSGANVLTF. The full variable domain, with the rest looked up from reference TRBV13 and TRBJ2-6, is AAGVIQSPRHLIKEKRETATLKCYPIPRHDTVYWYQQGPGQDPQFLISFYEKMQSDKGSIPDRFSAQQFSDYHSELNMSSLELGDSALYFCASSITGGHYSGANVLTFGAGSRLTVL.

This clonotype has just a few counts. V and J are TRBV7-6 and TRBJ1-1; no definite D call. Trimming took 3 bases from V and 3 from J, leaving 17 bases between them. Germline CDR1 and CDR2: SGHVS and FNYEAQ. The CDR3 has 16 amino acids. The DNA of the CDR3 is TGTGCCAGCAGCTTTGTGCGCGAGGAACCGGACACTGAAGCTTTCTTT. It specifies CASSFVREEPDTEAFF. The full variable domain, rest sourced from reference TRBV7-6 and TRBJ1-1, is GAGVSQSPRYKVTKRGQDVALRCDPISGHVSLYWYRQALGQGPEFLTYFNYEAQQDKSGLPNDRFSAERPEGSISTLTIQRTEQRDSAMYRCASSFVREEPDTEAFFGQGTRLTVV.

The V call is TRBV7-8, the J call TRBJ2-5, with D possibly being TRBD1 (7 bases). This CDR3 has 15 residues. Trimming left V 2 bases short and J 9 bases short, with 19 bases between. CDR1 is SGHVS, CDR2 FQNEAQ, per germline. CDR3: CASSLNGGGNQPQYF. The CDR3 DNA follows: TGTGCCAGCAGCTTAAATGGAGGGGGCAATCAGCCCCAGTACTTC.